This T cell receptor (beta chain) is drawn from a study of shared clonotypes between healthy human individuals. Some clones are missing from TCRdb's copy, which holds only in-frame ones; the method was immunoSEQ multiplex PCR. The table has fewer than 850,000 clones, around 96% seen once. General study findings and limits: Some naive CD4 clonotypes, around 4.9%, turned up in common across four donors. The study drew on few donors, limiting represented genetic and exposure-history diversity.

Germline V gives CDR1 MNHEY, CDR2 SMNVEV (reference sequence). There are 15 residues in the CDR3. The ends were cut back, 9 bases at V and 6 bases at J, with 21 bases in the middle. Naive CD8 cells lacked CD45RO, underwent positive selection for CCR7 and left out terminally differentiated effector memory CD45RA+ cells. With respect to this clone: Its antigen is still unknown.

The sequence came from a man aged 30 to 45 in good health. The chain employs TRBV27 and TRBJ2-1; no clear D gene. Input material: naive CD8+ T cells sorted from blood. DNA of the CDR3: TGTGCCAGTAGATTCGGTTCCACAGTAAGCAATGAGCAGTTCTTC. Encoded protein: CASRFGSTVSNEQFF.